This TCR beta chain stems from a study of technical replicates of blood from four donors. Deletions cut 0 bases from V and 1 base from J, with 7 bases between. CDR1 and CDR2 from the germline V gene are MNHEY and SVGAGI. This CDR3 is built from 14 residues. The data were produced by immunoSEQ multiplex PCR, yet TCRdb's version contains in-frame clones alone and is incomplete. The sample lists about 62,000 clones, over 75% occurring once. Remarks on this clone: Distinct nucleotide sequences in the sample also encode this CDR3.

The origin of this receptor is a human donor in good health. Some clones in this sample may be carry-over from other donors' samples. The gene calls are TRBV6-5 and TRBJ2-7, with D maybe TRBD2 (5 bases). Source material: PBMCs. The CDR3 nucleotides are TGTGCCAGCAGTTACTCCGGGGTATCCTACGAGCAGTACTTC. Translating gives CASSYSGVSYEQYF.